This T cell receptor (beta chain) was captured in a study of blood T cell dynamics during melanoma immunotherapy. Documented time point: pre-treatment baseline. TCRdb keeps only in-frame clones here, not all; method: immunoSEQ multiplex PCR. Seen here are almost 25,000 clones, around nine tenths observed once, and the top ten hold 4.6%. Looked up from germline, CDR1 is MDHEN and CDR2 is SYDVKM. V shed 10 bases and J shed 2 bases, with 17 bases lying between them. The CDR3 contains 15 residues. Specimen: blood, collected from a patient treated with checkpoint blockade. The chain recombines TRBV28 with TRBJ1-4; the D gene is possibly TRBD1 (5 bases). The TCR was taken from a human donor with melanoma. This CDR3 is CATLPGGATNEKLFF. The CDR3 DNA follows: TGTGCCACCCTACCGGGGGGAGCGACTAATGAAAAACTGTTTTTT.